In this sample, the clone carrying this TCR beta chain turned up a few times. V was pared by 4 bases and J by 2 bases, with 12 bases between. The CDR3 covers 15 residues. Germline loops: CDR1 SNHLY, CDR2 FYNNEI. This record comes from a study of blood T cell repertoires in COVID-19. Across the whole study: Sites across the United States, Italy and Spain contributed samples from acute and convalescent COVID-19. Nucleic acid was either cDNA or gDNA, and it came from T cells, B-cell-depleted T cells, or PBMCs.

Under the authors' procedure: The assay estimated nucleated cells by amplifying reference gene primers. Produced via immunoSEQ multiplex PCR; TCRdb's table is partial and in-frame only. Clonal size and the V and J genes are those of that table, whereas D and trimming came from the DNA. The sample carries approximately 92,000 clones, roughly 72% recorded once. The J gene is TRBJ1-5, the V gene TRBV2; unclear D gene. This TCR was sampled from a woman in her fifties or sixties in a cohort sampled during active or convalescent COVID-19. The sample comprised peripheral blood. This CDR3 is CASSGPGGGNQPQHF. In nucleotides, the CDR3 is TGTGCCAGCAGTGGGCCGGGCGGGGGCAATCAGCCCCAGCATTTT.